These 22 T cell receptor beta chains share one sample of origin, sequenced in a study of T cells in women clearing cervical HPV infection. Assay used: immunoSEQ multiplex PCR; TCRdb lists only in-frame clones, some missing. Its table records around 33,000 clones. The source material was blood buffy coat. These receptors originate from a woman aged 18-70 years with a cervical HPV16 infection that either progressed to CIN3+ or cleared (not recorded which).

About this clone: Sequencing ends 3 residues short of the CDR3 end; the germline J gene provides the rest. V usage is TRBV2 and J usage is TRBJ2-1; 13 bases line up with TRBD2. After removal of 0 bases from V and 2 bases from J, the junction contained 4 bases not matched to a gene. Germline V lookup: CDR1 SNHLY, CDR2 FYNNEI. The CDR3 is made up of 18 amino acids. The covered CDR3 bases are TGTGCCAGCAGTGAAGCATGGACTAGCGGGAGTCCCTACAATGAG. It encodes CASSEAWTSGSPYNE. The full CDR3 is CASSEAWTSGSPYNEQFF.

A remark on this clone: The read is 3 residues too short to cover the CDR3 end, so that end is filled in from the germline J gene. This rearrangement joins TRBV2 to TRBJ1-4; 9 bases line up with TRBD1. The CDR3 sequence is 15 residues long. Germline-derived CDR1 and CDR2 are SNHLY and FYNNEI. V shed 5 bases and J 4 bases; nucleotides not matched to a gene: 5. The part of the CDR3 DNA that was read is TGTGCCAGCAGTCCGGACAGGGGCAATAATGAAAAA. Residues: CASSPDRGNNEK. The entire CDR3 protein reads CASSPDRGNNEKLFF.

On this clone: The read terminates 3 residues before the CDR3 end, so the remaining end is supplied by the germline J gene. The chain is built from TRBV30 and TRBJ1-1, with D hard to call. The CDR3 contains 13 residues. Germline CDR1 GTSNPN, CDR2 SVGIG (reference sequence). Incomplete CDR3 DNA: TGTGCCTGGAGTGTACCCGGACCACGCGGG. Translated, it gives CAWSVPGPRG. The CDR3 in full is CAWSVPGPRGAFF. Full variable domain (outside the CDR3, taken from reference TRBV30 and TRBJ1-1): SQTIHQWPATLVQPVGSPLSLECTVEGTSNPNLYWYRQAAGRGLQLLFYSVGIGQISSEVPQNLSASRPQDRQFILSSKKLLLSDSGFYLCAWSVPGPRGAFFGQGTRLTVV.

As concerns this clone: The read is 3 residues too short to cover the CDR3 end, so that end is filled in from the germline J gene. The genes are TRBV18 and TRBJ2-1, with a possible D match to TRBD2 (5 bases). The V gene lost 2 bases and the J gene lost 5 bases, with 7 bases spanning the gap. Per germline, CDR1 KGHSH and CDR2 LQKENI. The CDR3 has 13 amino acids. The CDR3 region is CASSPSRDNEQFF. The CDR3 bases that were read are TGTGCCAGCTCACCATCGAGGGACAATGAG.

A word on this clone: The read is 3 residues too short to cover the CDR3 end, so that end is filled in from the germline J gene. V and J are TRBV20-1 and TRBJ2-3, with a possible D match to TRBD1 (6 bases). The CDR3 totals 15 residues. With 0 bases removed from V and 3 bases from J, the gap between germline ends came to 13 bases. CDR1 DFQATT and CDR2 SNEGSKA come from the germline V gene (reference sequence). Partial CDR3 DNA: TGCAGTGCTAGAGATCTGTGGGGGCGGACAGATACG. Translation: CSARDLWGRTDT. The whole CDR3 is CSARDLWGRTDTQYF.

The part of the CDR3 DNA that was read is TGCAGTGCATCTAGCGGTTGGGTCGTAGGCGAG. This gives the protein CSASSGWVVGE. The entire CDR3 is CSASSGWVVGEQYF. The rearrangement uses TRBV20-1 and TRBJ2-7; 7 bases map to TRBD2. Coverage ceases 3 residues before the CDR3 finishes, and the germline J gene fills in the end. V shed 6 bases and J 6 bases; nucleotides not matched to a gene: 14. The CDR3 length is 14 residues. Germline V gene lookup returns CDR1 DFQATT and CDR2 SNEGSKA (reference sequence).

Concerning this clone itself: The read terminates 3 residues before the CDR3 end, so the remaining end is supplied by the germline J gene. V and J are TRBV20-1 and TRBJ2-3; 10 bases line up with TRBD2. J was trimmed by 1 base and V by 5 bases; bases with no gene match: 0. Germline CDR1 is DFQATT and CDR2 is SNEGSKA (reference sequence). This CDR3 contains 13 residues. CDR3 DNA, as far as it was read: TGCAGTGCTGGGACTAGCGGCACAGATACG. Encoded protein: CSAGTSGTDT. From start to end, the CDR3 is CSAGTSGTDTQYF.

On this clone: Read sequence stops 3 residues before the CDR3 end, and the germline J gene provides the missing end. The V and J genes are TRBV18 and TRBJ1-1, with D maybe TRBD1 (5 bases). The CDR3 has 14 amino acids. Germline-derived CDR1 and CDR2 are KGHSH and LQKENI. This chain's CDR3 is CASGTSGRSGEAFF. The part of the CDR3 DNA that was read is TGTGCCAGCGGGACTAGCGGGAGATCGGGCGAG.

Concerning this clone itself: With the read ending 3 residues before the CDR3 end, the germline J gene is used to fill in that end. The rearrangement uses TRBV5-1 and TRBJ2-5, with TRBD1 matching over 7 bases. The CDR3 spans 16 residues. V shed 1 base, J shed 2 bases, and the junction held 8 bases outside the gene matches. In germline, CDR1 is SGHRS, CDR2 YFSETQ. The CDR3: CASSLSGTEPQETQYF. The part of the CDR3 DNA that was read is TGCGCCAGCAGCTTGTCTGGGACAGAGCCTCAAGAGACC. Based on the CDR3 plus reference TRBV5-1 and TRBJ2-5, the full variable domain is KAGVTQTPRYLIKTRGQQVTLSCSPISGHRSVSWYQQTPGQGLQFLFEYFSETQRNKGNFPGRFSGRQFSNSRSEMNVSTLELGDSALYLCASSLSGTEPQETQYFGPGTRLLVL.

Concerning this clone itself: The missing CDR3 end, 3 residues past where the read stops, is filled in from the germline J gene. J is TRBJ2-2 and V is TRBV6-1, with D possibly being TRBD1 (6 bases). Germline CDR1 MNHNS, CDR2 SASEGT. The CDR3 length is 16 residues. The germline V and J ends were trimmed by 2 bases and 6 bases, with 16 bases remaining between them. CDR3 bases read: TGTGCCAGCAGTGAATGGGCAGGGGAAGGGTCCGGGGAG. Translated: CASSEWAGEGSGE. The CDR3 as a whole reads CASSEWAGEGSGELFF.

To note about this clone: Read coverage stops 3 residues before the CDR3 terminus; the germline J gene supplies the remainder. The gene calls are TRBV6-2 or TRBV6-3 and TRBJ2-7; 7 positions agree with TRBD2. This CDR3 has 14 amino acids. V lost 2 bases and J lost 4; bases outside the gene matches: 5. The germline V gene encodes CDR1 MNHEY and CDR2 SVGEGT. CDR3 sequence: CASSYRAGSYEQYF. The part of the CDR3 DNA that was read is TGTGCCAGCAGTTACAGAGCGGGGTCTTACGAG.

Of note for this clone: The read is 3 residues too short to cover the CDR3 end, so that end is filled in from the germline J gene. This chain links TRBV20-1 with TRBJ2-3; weak D call: TRBD2 (7 bases). V was pared by 5 bases and J by 2 bases, with 11 bases between. The CDR3 contains 13 residues. Germline values: CDR1 DFQATT, CDR2 SNEGSKA (reference sequence). CDR3 DNA, as far as it was read: TGCAGTGCTTCCGGGGGGCTCACAGATACG. Its translation: CSASGGLTDT. In full, the CDR3 reads CSASGGLTDTQYF.

In the case of this clone: The observed sequence ends 3 residues before the CDR3 terminus, with the missing tail filled in from the germline J gene. The chain combines TRBV5-1 with TRBJ1-4; a weak D match, TRBD1 (5 bases). With 0 bases removed from V and 8 bases from J, the gap between germline ends came to 11 bases. CDR3 length: 14 residues. Germline V gives CDR1 SGHRS, CDR2 YFSETQ. The CDR3 loop reads CASSLVGETEKLFF. The CDR3 DNA, read in part, is TGCGCCAGCAGCTTGGTAGGGGAGACCGAAAAA.

Comment on this clone: The read terminates 3 residues before the CDR3 end, so the remaining end is supplied by the germline J gene. The chain has TRBV19 and TRBJ1-6; 10 positions agree with TRBD1. This CDR3 spans 15 amino acids. Per germline, CDR1 LNHDA and CDR2 SQIVND (reference sequence). The DNA read from the CDR3 is TGTGCCAGTGGAGCGACGGGACAGGGGCCGCGTCCC. Its translation is CASGATGQGPRP. From start to end, the CDR3 is CASGATGQGPRPLHF. Together with reference TRBV19 and TRBJ1-6, the CDR3 gives the full variable domain: DGGITQSPKYLFRKEGQNVTLSCEQNLNHDAMYWYRQDPGQGLRLIYYSQIVNDFQKGDIAEGYSVSREKKESFPLTVTSAQKNPTAFYLCASGATGQGPRPLHFGNGTRLTVT.

Concerning this clone: Sequencing ends 3 residues short of the CDR3 end; the germline J gene provides the rest. The genes are TRBV30 and TRBJ2-3; TRBD1 is a possible D gene (6 bases). The CDR3 runs to 12 residues. CDR1 and CDR2 (germline): GTSNPN, SVGIG (reference sequence). CDR3 in amino acids: CAWGDNNQPQYF. The CDR3 bases that were read are TGTGCCTGGGGGGACAATAATCAGCCG.

With regard to this clone: With the read ending 3 residues before the CDR3 end, the germline J gene is used to fill in that end. The chain uses TRBV29-1 and TRBJ2-1; 7 bases map to TRBD2. This CDR3 spans 15 amino acids. V trimming: 0 bases; J trimming: 8 bases; junction bases outside the gene matches: 10. Germline V gene lookup returns CDR1 SQVTM and CDR2 ANQGSEA. CDR3 region: CSVEDRASGAYEQFF. The covered CDR3 bases are TGCAGCGTTGAAGATCGGGCTAGCGGCGCTTATGAG.

Of note for this clone: The junction departs from germline at one end; a sequencing error may be responsible. The DNA ends 3 residues before the CDR3 does, and the rest of the CDR3 is filled in from the germline J gene. Other DNA sequences of this sample code for an identical CDR3. The rearrangement uses TRBV10-1 and TRBJ2-1; 9 nucleotides match TRBD2. The CDR3 sequence is 16 residues long. CDR1 and CDR2 from the germline V gene are WNHNN and SYGVQD (reference sequence). Incomplete CDR3 DNA: TGCGCTAGCAGTGAGAGGATAGCGGGAGCAAACAATGAG. Translated: CASSERIAGANNE. The entire CDR3 sequence reads CASSERIAGANNEQFF.

Details on this clone: The CDR3 end falls 3 residues outside the read, so it is completed with the germline J gene. The V and J genes are TRBV20-1 and TRBJ2-3, with 13 bases lining up with TRBD2. V shed 5 bases, J shed 3 bases, and the junction held 8 bases outside the gene matches. The CDR3 contains 16 residues. CDR1 is DFQATT, CDR2 SNEGSKA, per germline (reference sequence). CDR3 region: CSACTSGRAPTDTQYF. CDR3 DNA (partial): TGCAGTGCTTGTACTAGCGGGAGGGCCCCGACAGATACG.

A note on this clone: The read terminates 3 residues ahead of where the CDR3 ends, so the germline J gene completes it. The chain recombines TRBV7-6 with TRBJ2-5; 11 nucleotides align to TRBD2. V lost 0 bases to trimming and J lost 4 bases; unmatched junction nucleotides: 1. The CDR3 covers 15 residues. The germline V gene has CDR1 SGHVS and CDR2 FNYEAQ. The CDR3 loop is CASSLAGTSGETQYF. The CDR3 DNA, read in part, is TGTGCCAGCAGCTTAGCCGGGACTAGCGGAGAGACC.

On this clone: The read finishes 3 residues shy of the CDR3 end, and the germline J gene is used to complete it. The chain joins TRBV7-6 to TRBJ2-5; perhaps TRBD2 as D (5 bases). CDR3 size: 11 residues. Germline V gene sequence: CDR1 SGHVS, CDR2 FNYEAQ. Between the trimmed V and J ends, which lost 2 bases and 7 bases, there was a span of 5 bases. The CDR3 loop reads CASSLSGTQYF. CDR3 DNA, as far as it was read: TGTGCCAGCAGCTTAAGCGGGACC.

In the case of this clone: The CDR3 goes on 3 residues after the read ends, and that part is filled in from the germline J gene. The chain links TRBV14 to TRBJ2-7; D is perhaps TRBD2 (7 bases). Between the trimmed V and J ends, which lost 4 bases and 4 bases, there was a span of 14 bases. The CDR3 covers 14 residues. Germline V CDR1 and CDR2: SGHDN, FVKESK. The CDR3 here is CASSPWGGTYEQYF. Partial CDR3 DNA: TGTGCCAGCAGCCCCTGGGGGGGCACGTACGAG.

A remark on this clone: The read comes to an end 3 residues before the CDR3 does, leaving the germline J gene to fill in the end. The chain has TRBV19 and TRBJ1-1; 7 positions agree with TRBD1. J lost 4 bases, V lost 10 bases, and 9 bases had no gene match. CDR1 LNHDA and CDR2 SQIVND come from the germline V gene (reference sequence). The CDR3 sequence is 13 residues long. CDR3 amino acids: CATLDRSGTEAFF. Incomplete CDR3 DNA: TGTGCCACGTTGGACAGGTCGGGCACTGAA.